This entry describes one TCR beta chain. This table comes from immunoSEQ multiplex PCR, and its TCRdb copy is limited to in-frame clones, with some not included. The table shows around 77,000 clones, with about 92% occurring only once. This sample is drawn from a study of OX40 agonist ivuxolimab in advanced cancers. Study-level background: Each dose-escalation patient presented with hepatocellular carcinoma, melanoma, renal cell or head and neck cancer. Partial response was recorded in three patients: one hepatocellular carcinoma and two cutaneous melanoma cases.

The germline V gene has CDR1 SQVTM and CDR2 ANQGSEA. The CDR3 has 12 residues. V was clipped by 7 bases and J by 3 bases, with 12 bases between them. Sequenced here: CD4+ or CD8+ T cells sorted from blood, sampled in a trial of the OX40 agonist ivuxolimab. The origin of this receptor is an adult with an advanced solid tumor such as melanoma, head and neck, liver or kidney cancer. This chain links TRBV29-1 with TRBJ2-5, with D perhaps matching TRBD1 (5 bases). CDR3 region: CSGNRNEETQYF. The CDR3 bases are TGCAGCGGAAACAGGAATGAAGAGACCCAGTACTTC.